This T cell receptor beta chain comes out of a study of blood T cell repertoires in COVID-19. Whole-study context: The United States, Italy and Spain provided the acute and convalescent COVID-19 samples. Sources were T cells, B-cell-depleted T cells, or PBMCs; the material itself was cDNA or gDNA.

The CDR3 has 16 residues. The V gene's germline CDR1 is MDHEN and CDR2 SYDVKM. The J segment lost 2 bases and the V segment lost 3 bases, leaving 6 bases of the junction unmatched. Original processing notes: Reference gene primer amplification gave nucleated cell count estimates. Profiling relied on immunoSEQ multiplex PCR, and the TCRdb table lists in-frame clones only, not all of them. The V and J calls and clone size come from that table; D and trimming were worked out from the DNA. The data contain about 90,000 clones, over 80% of them singletons. This TCR was recovered from a human donor with active COVID-19. The donor label of this sample is uncertain. The chain links TRBV28 to TRBJ1-4, with 7 bases matching TRBD1. Sequencing was done on a sample of peripheral blood. The CDR3 reads CASSFPGDSTNEKLFF. The CDR3 DNA reads TGTGCCAGCAGTTTCCCTGGGGACAGCACTAATGAAAAACTGTTTTTT.